This passage covers 27 T cell receptor beta chains from one sample sequenced in a study of control samples from healthy donors and cancer patients. The assay was immunoSEQ multiplex PCR, and TCRdb's table has in-frame clones only and misses some. This sample has under 150,000 clones, with just under 95% found just once. Specimen: blood. The receptors derive from a man between 25 and 39 years old in good health.

The V call is TRBV15, the J call TRBJ1-4, with unresolved D. This CDR3 comprises 18 residues. Germline-derived CDR1 and CDR2 are LNHNV and YYDKDF (reference sequence). The V and J ends lost 4 bases and 0 bases respectively, with 18 bases between them. CDR3 bases: TGTGCCACCAGCAAAGATAGGACTAGAACGGCAACTAATGAAAAACTGTTTTTT. This translates into CATSKDRTRTATNEKLFF.

The chain employs TRBV29-1 and TRBJ2-3; 8 positions agree with TRBD2. V lost 6 bases, J lost 4 bases, and 18 bases stayed unmatched. From germline, CDR1 is SQVTM and CDR2 ANQGSEA. The CDR3 totals 17 residues. DNA of the CDR3: TGCAGCGTCACGGGGGGTAATAGCGGGATTGTTGCAGATACGCAGTATTTT. This encodes CSVTGGNSGIVADTQYF.

The chain recombines TRBV6-4 with TRBJ2-1; D possibly corresponds to TRBD1 (6 bases). V was trimmed by 6 bases and J by 6 bases, leaving 15 bases between them. The CDR3 sequence is 14 residues long. CDR1 and CDR2 (germline): MRHNA, SNTAGT. CDR3 sequence: CASSHGTSPNEQFF. CDR3 sequence (DNA): TGTGCCAGCAGCCACGGGACATCACCCAATGAGCAGTTCTTC.

The chain carries TRBV7-2 and TRBJ2-1; 8 positions match TRBD1. The CDR3 spans 14 residues. Germline V gives CDR1 SGHTA, CDR2 FQGNSA. J lost 7 bases, V lost 1 base, and 3 bases had no gene match. CDR3 in DNA: TGTGCCAGCAGCTTAGGACGACAGGGGAATGAGCAGTTCTTC. Residues: CASSLGRQGNEQFF.

This clone was seen only once. The V and J genes are TRBV30 and TRBJ2-1; D is possibly TRBD1 or TRBD2 (6 bases each). Deletions cut 6 bases from V and 5 bases from J, with 14 bases between. Germline V CDR1 and CDR2: GTSNPN, SVGIG (reference sequence). The CDR3 loop spans 13 amino acids. CDR3 bases: TGTGCCTGTAGCGCAGGGGAGGACAATGAGCAGTTCTTC. It translates to CACSAGEDNEQFF.

The genes are TRBV6-2 or TRBV6-3 and TRBJ2-7, with D perhaps matching TRBD2 (5 bases). Germline CDR1 MNHEY, CDR2 SVGEGT. The V and J ends lost 2 bases and 6 bases respectively, with 11 bases between them. This CDR3 contains 13 residues. The CDR3 DNA follows: TGTGCCAGCAGTTACGGGAGTGAGGGCGAGCAGTACTTC. It specifies CASSYGSEGEQYF.

This rearrangement joins TRBV28 to TRBJ2-1; 15 bases line up with TRBD2. Germline CDR1 reads MDHEN; CDR2 reads SYDVKM. J lost 8 bases, V lost 6 bases, and 5 bases had no gene match. The CDR3 has 15 residues. The CDR3 is CASSPRTSGRDEQFF. CDR3 sequence (DNA): TGTGCCAGCAGCCCCAGGACTAGCGGGAGGGATGAGCAGTTCTTC.

V and J are TRBV7-9 and TRBJ1-2, with 8 bases fitting TRBD1. V dropped 7 bases and J dropped 9; count of bases not matched to a gene: 10. This CDR3 is built from 13 residues. Germline CDR1 reads SEHNR; CDR2 reads FQNEAQ (reference sequence). The CDR3 nucleotides read TGTGCCAGCAACCTGGGACAGGAGGGGAGCTACACCTTC. Translating gives CASNLGQEGSYTF.

This chain connects TRBV6-5 to TRBJ1-5; TRBD1 is a possible D gene (6 bases). Germline CDR1 MNHEY, CDR2 SVGAGI. The ends were cut back, 6 bases at V and 4 bases at J, with 13 bases in the middle. CDR3 length: 14 amino acids. The CDR3 nucleotides read TGTGCCAGCAGACAACAGGGTTGGAATCAGCCCCAGCATTTT. This encodes CASRQQGWNQPQHF.

The chain has TRBV28 and TRBJ2-1, with a tentative D call TRBD1 (6 bases). Trimming shortened V by 6 bases and J by 5 bases, and 11 bases separated the two germline ends. The CDR3 extends over 13 amino acids. CDR1 and CDR2 from the germline V gene are MDHEN and SYDVKM. DNA for the CDR3: TGTGCCAGCAGCCGGGACATCAACAATGAGCAGTTCTTC. Translating gives CASSRDINNEQFF.

This chain links TRBV28 with TRBJ1-6; D is unresolved. V lost 1 base and J lost 8, with 9 bases in between. The CDR3 runs 14 residues. CDR1 and CDR2 (germline): MDHEN, SYDVKM. The CDR3 nucleotides read TGTGCCAGCAGTTTATCGGGTTTCTATTCACCCCTCCACTTT. It is translated as CASSLSGFYSPLHF.

This clone was seen only once. V and J are TRBV9 and TRBJ1-2; D might be TRBD1 (5 bases). V was trimmed by 0 bases and J by 8 bases, leaving 20 bases between them. The length of the CDR3 is 16 residues. The V gene's germline CDR1 is SGDLS and CDR2 YYNGEE. The CDR3 DNA is TGTGCCAGCAGCGTAGGGTTGCGGGCAGGGATGTACGGCTACACCTTC. It encodes CASSVGLRAGMYGYTF.

The rearrangement uses TRBV11-3 and TRBJ2-5; D unresolved. V lost 5 bases and J 2 bases, leaving 6 bases between the germline ends. From germline, CDR1 is SGHNT and CDR2 YENEEA. The CDR3 has 12 residues. In nucleotides, the CDR3 is TGTGCCAGCAGCCCCCGTCAAGAGACCCAGTACTTC. It specifies CASSPRQETQYF.

The V and J genes are TRBV4-3 and TRBJ1-3; 9 bases map to TRBD1. The length of the CDR3 is 15 residues. V lost 1 base to trimming and J lost 2 bases; unmatched junction nucleotides: 0. Germline V lookup: CDR1 LGHNA, CDR2 YSLEER. CDR3: CASSQGQGAGNTIYF. Here the CDR3 DNA reads TGCGCCAGCAGCCAAGGACAGGGGGCTGGAAACACCATATATTTT.

The J gene is TRBJ2-2, the V gene TRBV27; TRBD2 might be the D (6 bases). The V and J ends lost 2 bases and 1 base respectively, with 8 bases between them. The CDR3 consists of 15 residues. Germline V gene sequence: CDR1 MNHEY, CDR2 SMNVEV (reference sequence). The CDR3 DNA is TGTGCCAGCAGTTTAGAGGGAGGGAACACCGGGGAGCTGTTTTTT. Residues: CASSLEGGNTGELFF.

There are a few counts of this clone. The rearrangement uses TRBV3-1 (or the pseudogene TRBV3-2) and TRBJ1-6, with 7 positions matching TRBD1. Germline CDR1 and CDR2: LGHDT and YNNKEL (reference sequence). Trimming at V came to 4 bases and at J to 6 bases, leaving 3 bases not matched to a gene. There are 14 residues in the CDR3. The CDR3 loop is CASSRGQSNSPLHF. The CDR3 nucleotides read TGTGCCAGCAGCCGGGGACAGAGTAATTCACCCCTCCACTTT.

The chain uses TRBV20-1 and TRBJ2-7, with unresolved D. The germline gives CDR1 DFQATT, CDR2 SNEGSKA (reference sequence). The CDR3 is made up of 13 amino acids. Trimming took off 3 bases at V and 6 bases at J, with 15 bases between the two ends. The CDR3 DNA follows: TGCAGTGCTAGTGTCCCAGGTGCTGGCGAGCAGTACTTC. Translation: CSASVPGAGEQYF.

CDR3 in amino acids: CASSLGPGSSYEQYF. CDR3 in DNA: TGTGCCAGCAGCTTAGGCCCAGGAAGCTCCTACGAGCAGTACTTC. The chain couples TRBV11-2 to TRBJ2-7; D gene unclear. CDR1 is SGHAT and CDR2 is FQNNGV in the germline V gene. Trimming left V 1 base short and J 0 bases short, with 10 bases between. There are 15 residues in the CDR3.

The count of this clone is one. Here the CDR3 reads CASSIPKVPEQYF. The DNA of the CDR3 is TGTGCCAGTAGTATACCCAAGGTTCCGGAGCAGTACTTC. The chain combines TRBV19 with TRBJ2-7, with D unclear. V was clipped by 2 bases and J by 7 bases, with 12 bases between them. Germline V gene sequence: CDR1 LNHDA, CDR2 SQIVND (reference sequence). CDR3 length equals 13 residues.

The chain has TRBV7-2 and TRBJ2-1, with TRBD2 matching 9 bases. This CDR3 spans 15 amino acids. The junction had 3 bases not matched to a gene; V was cut back by 0 bases and J by 6 bases. CDR1 and CDR2 (germline): SGHTA, FQGNSA. CDR3 loop: CASSLAAGGGNEQFF. DNA of the CDR3: TGTGCCAGCAGCTTAGCTGCGGGAGGGGGCAATGAGCAGTTCTTC.

The rearrangement joins TRBV13 to TRBJ1-1; no firm D call. CDR1 is PRHDT and CDR2 is FYEKMQ in the germline V gene (reference sequence). The V end was cut by 2 bases, the J end by 0 bases, with 13 bases between. CDR3 length: 16 residues. The CDR3 DNA follows: TGTGCCAGCAGCTTATACGTGGGCAAGATGAACACTGAAGCTTTCTTT. Its protein product is CASSLYVGKMNTEAFF.

V is TRBV19 and J is TRBJ1-1; D ambiguous. Germline V lookup: CDR1 LNHDA, CDR2 SQIVND (reference sequence). V was shortened by 5 bases and J by 1 base, with 17 bases between the two germline ends. The CDR3 loop spans 16 amino acids. CDR3 sequence: CASSPGGLRKNTEAFF. The CDR3, as DNA: TGTGCCAGTAGTCCCGGTGGGCTCCGTAAGAACACTGAAGCTTTCTTT.

The V call is TRBV5-1, the J call TRBJ2-1; TRBD2 matches 8 bases. There are 15 residues in the CDR3. Germline assignment: CDR1 SGHRS and CDR2 YFSETQ. J lost 9 bases, V lost 1 base, and 9 bases had no gene match. CDR3 in DNA: TGCGCCAGCAGCTTGTTAAGCGGGAGTCAGGGTGAGCAGTTCTTC. Encoded protein: CASSLLSGSQGEQFF.

The V gene is TRBV2, the J gene TRBJ2-5; either TRBD1 or TRBD2 may fit D (5 bases each). V was trimmed by 7 bases and J by 4 bases, leaving 22 bases between them. Per the germline V gene, CDR1 is SNHLY and CDR2 is FYNNEI. The CDR3 sequence is 16 residues long. CDR3 protein: CASISMGPSGRETQYF. The CDR3 DNA reads as TGTGCCAGCATCTCAATGGGACCGAGTGGTCGAGAGACCCAGTACTTC.

The chain joins TRBV18 to TRBJ1-1; tentative D call: TRBD1 (6 bases). V was shortened by 3 bases and J by 4 bases, with 12 bases between the two germline ends. CDR3 length equals 14 residues. In germline, CDR1 is KGHSH, CDR2 LQKENI. The CDR3 nucleotides read TGTGCCAGCTCACCCCGACAGGTCGTCACTGAAGCTTTCTTT. As protein: CASSPRQVVTEAFF.

This rearrangement joins TRBV27 to TRBJ2-3; D is possibly TRBD1 (5 bases). Per the germline V gene, CDR1 is MNHEY and CDR2 is SMNVEV (reference sequence). The CDR3 is 15 amino acids. Between the trimmed V and J ends, which lost 2 bases and 4 bases, there was a span of 13 bases. The CDR3 loop is CASSLRQGWADTQYF. CDR3 in DNA: TGTGCCAGCAGTTTACGGCAGGGTTGGGCAGATACGCAGTATTTT.

The rearrangement links TRBV27 to TRBJ1-5, with 9 positions matching TRBD1. The germline V gene has CDR1 MNHEY and CDR2 SMNVEV (reference sequence). This CDR3 has 17 amino acids. V shed 5 bases, J shed 1 base, and the junction held 9 bases outside the gene matches. CDR3 loop: CASSTLDRGGSNQPQHF. CDR3 DNA: TGTGCCAGCAGTACGCTGGACAGGGGAGGGAGCAATCAGCCCCAGCATTTT.